This T cell receptor beta chain was profiled in a study of blood T cell repertoires in COVID-19. With respect to this clone: Other DNA sequences in the sample encode the same CDR3.

V dropped 5 bases and J dropped 5 bases, with 9 bases sitting between them. This CDR3 region has 12 residues. Per the original methods: Amplified reference gene primers provided the basis for estimating nucleated cell counts. Method: immunoSEQ multiplex PCR; TCRdb's copy keeps in-frame clones and lacks some. The D gene and trimming were derived from the DNA, and the V and J assignments and clone size from that table. This table holds approximately 340,000 clones, approximately 90% found once. The source is a woman aged 40 to 49 who had been exposed to COVID-19. The rearrangement uses TRBV12-3 or TRBV12-4 and TRBJ1-2; tentatively, D is TRBD1 (6 bases). The sample taken for sequencing was PBMCs or T cells enriched from blood (not recorded which). The CDR3 loop reads CASSPGVYGYTF. The CDR3 coding sequence is TGTGCCAGCAGTCCAGGGGTTTATGGCTACACCTTC.